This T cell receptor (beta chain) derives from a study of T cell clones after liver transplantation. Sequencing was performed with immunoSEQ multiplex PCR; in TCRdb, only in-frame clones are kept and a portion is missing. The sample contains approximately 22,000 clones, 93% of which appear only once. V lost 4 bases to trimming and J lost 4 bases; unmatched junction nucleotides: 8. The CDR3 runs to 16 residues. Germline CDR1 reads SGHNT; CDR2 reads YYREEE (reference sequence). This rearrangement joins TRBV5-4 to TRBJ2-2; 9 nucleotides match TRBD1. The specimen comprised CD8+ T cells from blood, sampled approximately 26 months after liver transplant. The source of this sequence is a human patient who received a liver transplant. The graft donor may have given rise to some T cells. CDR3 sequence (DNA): TGTGCCAGCAGCCGACGGGACAGGGCGGGCACCGGGGAGCTGTTTTTT. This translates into CASSRRDRAGTGELFF.